The 27 T cell receptor beta chains below come from one sample, sequenced in a study of CD8+ T cells in alopecia areata. Extracted RNA was reverse transcribed, and the resulting cDNA served as sequencing template. The table came from immunoSEQ multiplex PCR; TCRdb's copy has only in-frame clones and leaves some out. The data show about 42,000 clones, 65% seen once. Noted treatment: oral pan-JAK inhibitor, 5-10 mg twice daily. The sample consisted of CD8+ T cells sorted from blood, taken at week 4, from a patient treated with tofacitinib. The source of these receptors is a human donor with alopecia areata.

The chain links TRBV6-1 to TRBJ1-5; D remains unclear. The CDR3 is 16 amino acids. V lost 2 bases to trimming and J lost 0 bases, with 11 bases between them. The germline CDR1 and CDR2 sequences are MNHNS and SASEGT. Written as DNA, the CDR3 is TGTGCCAGCAGTGAATTTCAGGTCTATAGCAATCAGCCCCAGCATTTT. Translated, it gives CASSEFQVYSNQPQHF.

The chain has TRBV27 and TRBJ2-3; D may correspond to TRBD1 or TRBD2 (5 bases each). The V gene lost 1 base and the J gene lost 5 bases, with 10 bases spanning the gap. The germline gives CDR1 MNHEY, CDR2 SMNVEV (reference sequence). The CDR3 covers 14 residues. The CDR3 region is CASSLFQGEDTQYF. CDR3 nucleotides: TGTGCCAGCAGTTTATTTCAGGGAGAAGATACGCAGTATTTT.

The rearrangement links TRBV2 to TRBJ2-1, with TRBD1 identical over 7 bases. The V segment lost 5 bases and the J segment 6 bases; nucleotides outside the gene matches: 10. Germline-derived CDR1 and CDR2 are SNHLY and FYNNEI. This CDR3 has 15 residues. CDR3 in DNA: TGTGCCAGCAGTATCACTAGGGGGCAAGGCAATGAGCAGTTCTTC. Amino acid sequence: CASSITRGQGNEQFF.

This chain links TRBV15 with TRBJ1-5; maybe TRBD1 (5 bases). CDR1 and CDR2 from the germline V gene are LNHNV and YYDKDF (reference sequence). This CDR3 comprises 16 residues. V was pared by 5 bases and J by 3 bases, with 17 bases between. DNA for the CDR3: TGTGCCACCAGCGTACAGGCCCTCAATTCCAATCAGCCCCAGCATTTT. Protein: CATSVQALNSNQPQHF.

The chain has TRBV7-8 and TRBJ2-4; TRBD1 matches 7 bases. V was clipped by 2 bases and J by 6 bases; unmatched bases: 4. Germline assignment: CDR1 SGHVS and CDR2 FQNEAQ. The CDR3 spans 14 residues. The CDR3 DNA reads TGTGCCAGCAGCTTAACAGGGGACGGAAACATTCAGTACTTC. Protein sequence: CASSLTGDGNIQYF.

This clone was detected a few times. The rearrangement links TRBV2 to TRBJ1-5; the D gene is possibly TRBD1 (5 bases). Trimming removed 3 bases at V and 3 bases at J, with 9 bases between. The germline V gene encodes CDR1 SNHLY and CDR2 FYNNEI. There are 14 residues in the CDR3. The CDR3 DNA sequence: TGTGCCAGCAGTGATCAGGGAAACAATCAGCCCCAGCATTTT. Its protein product is CASSDQGNNQPQHF.

The rearrangement joins TRBV29-1 to TRBJ2-1, with D tentatively TRBD2 (6 bases). CDR3 size: 14 residues. The germline CDR1 and CDR2 sequences are SQVTM and ANQGSEA. The ends were cut back, 4 bases at V and 0 bases at J, with 10 bases in the middle. The CDR3 coding sequence is TGCAGCGTTGCGGGACTCCACTCCTACAATGAGCAGTTCTTC. It encodes CSVAGLHSYNEQFF.

The rearrangement uses TRBV29-1 and TRBJ1-2; D might be TRBD1 (5 bases). Trimming cost V 6 bases and J 5 bases, with 13 bases left between them. Germline values: CDR1 SQVTM, CDR2 ANQGSEA. CDR3 length: 12 amino acids. The CDR3 here is CSVQGTRYGYTF. In nucleotides, the CDR3 is TGCAGCGTCCAAGGGACGCGTTATGGCTACACCTTC.

About this clone itself: Other DNA sequences within the sample encode an identical CDR3. The rearrangement uses TRBV29-1 and TRBJ2-1; D may be TRBD2 (6 bases). CDR3 size: 13 residues. Trimming removed 4 bases from V and 1 base from J, with 8 bases in between. The germline gives CDR1 SQVTM, CDR2 ANQGSEA. CDR3 nucleotides: TGCAGCGTTGTCGGGGGTTCCTACAATGAGCAGTTCTTC. Encoded protein: CSVVGGSYNEQFF.

The chain joins TRBV7-3 to TRBJ2-5; TRBD1 aligns across 7 bases. Germline values: CDR1 SGHTA, CDR2 FQGTGA. The CDR3 spans 15 residues. V dropped 1 base and J dropped 5; count of bases not matched to a gene: 7. DNA of the CDR3: TGTGCCAGCAGCTTAAGTCACAGGGGTGACGAGACCCAGTACTTC. Its protein product is CASSLSHRGDETQYF.

V is TRBV15 and J is TRBJ1-5; D may be TRBD1 (6 bases). CDR1 and CDR2 from the germline V gene are LNHNV and YYDKDF (reference sequence). The CDR3 extends over 14 amino acids. Trimming took off 3 bases at V and 8 bases at J, with 14 bases between the two ends. CDR3 loop: CATSSHEGGKPQHF. As DNA, the CDR3 is TGTGCCACCAGCAGCCATGAAGGGGGGAAGCCCCAGCATTTT.

The chain's CDR3 is CASSLGRVEQFF. In DNA form, the CDR3 reads TGTGCCAGCAGCTTAGGGAGGGTTGAGCAGTTCTTC. The chain employs TRBV7-9 and TRBJ2-1, with D tentatively TRBD2 (6 bases). This CDR3 region has 12 residues. Per germline, CDR1 SEHNR and CDR2 FQNEAQ (reference sequence). V was cut by 1 base and J by 9 bases, with 7 bases left in between.

V gene TRBV6-5 combines with J gene TRBJ2-3; tentatively, D is TRBD2 (6 bases). The CDR3 is 14 residues long. The germline CDR1 and CDR2 sequences are MNHEY and SVGAGI. V dropped 0 bases and J dropped 3 bases, with 7 bases sitting between them. This CDR3 reads CASSYSEGTDTQYF. Here the CDR3 DNA reads TGTGCCAGCAGTTACTCGGAGGGTACAGATACGCAGTATTTT.

The chain carries TRBV4-3 and TRBJ1-1; no clear D gene. V lost 1 base to trimming and J lost 1 base, with 7 bases between them. The CDR3 loop spans 14 amino acids. Per germline, CDR1 LGHNA and CDR2 YSLEER. Here the CDR3 DNA reads TGCGCCAGCAGCCAAGGGGGAGGGAACACTGAAGCTTTCTTT. Translated: CASSQGGGNTEAFF.

This clone was seen only once. The J gene is TRBJ2-7, the V gene TRBV30, with TRBD2 matching over 7 bases. The germline CDR1 and CDR2 sequences are GTSNPN and SVGIG (reference sequence). Trimming removed 2 bases from V and 6 bases from J; junction bases left unmatched: 4. This CDR3 is built from 12 residues. Here the CDR3 DNA reads TGTGCCTGGAGTCCGGGGGGAGGCGAGCAGTACTTC. It encodes CAWSPGGGEQYF.

This chain links TRBV27 with TRBJ2-5; tentative D call: TRBD1 (6 bases). The germline V gene encodes CDR1 MNHEY and CDR2 SMNVEV (reference sequence). Trimming cost V 1 base and J 2 bases, with 14 bases left between them. CDR3 length: 16 amino acids. CDR3 coding DNA: TGTGCCAGCAGTTTATACCTGGACAGCCCGCAAGAGACCCAGTACTTC. This codes for CASSLYLDSPQETQYF.

This chain links TRBV14 with TRBJ2-5; D perhaps matches TRBD1 (5 bases). Trimming removed 4 bases from V and 5 bases from J, with 26 bases in between. There are 18 residues in the CDR3. The germline V gene has CDR1 SGHDN and CDR2 FVKESK. This chain's CDR3 is CASSPRSMGQGAGETQYF. The CDR3 DNA is TGTGCCAGCAGCCCACGAAGCATGGGCCAAGGGGCCGGGGAGACCCAGTACTTC.

The chain employs TRBV9 and TRBJ2-1; D is undetermined. In germline, CDR1 is SGDLS, CDR2 YYNGEE. This CDR3 is 13 amino acids long. V gave up 3 bases and J gave up 5 bases, with 9 bases separating them. CDR3 region: CASSAGRNNEQFF. The CDR3 DNA sequence: TGTGCCAGCAGCGCCGGACGGAACAATGAGCAGTTCTTC. The whole variable domain, filled in from reference TRBV9 and TRBJ2-1, reads DSGVTQTPKHLITATGQRVTLRCSPRSGDLSVYWYQQSLDQGLQFLIQYYNGEERAKGNILERFSAQQFPDLHSELNLSSLELGDSALYFCASSAGRNNEQFFGPGTRLTVL.

CDR3 in amino acids: CASSQEGLAGEEQFF. CDR3 coding DNA: TGCGCCAGCAGCCAAGAAGGGCTAGCGGGGGAAGAGCAGTTCTTC. This chain connects TRBV4-1 to TRBJ2-1, with 10 bases identical to TRBD2. The CDR3 is 15 residues long. Germline V gene data show CDR1 as MGHRA and CDR2 as YSYEKL. Trimming at V came to 0 bases and at J to 10 bases, leaving 6 bases not matched to a gene.

The rearrangement uses TRBV30 and TRBJ1-2, with D unresolved. From germline, CDR1 is GTSNPN and CDR2 SVGIG (reference sequence). V lost 2 bases and J 3 bases, leaving 19 bases between the germline ends. This CDR3 comprises 16 residues. The CDR3 spells CAWSPTLGPWDYGYTF. The CDR3 DNA follows: TGTGCCTGGAGTCCGACCTTAGGGCCCTGGGACTATGGCTACACCTTC.

The rearrangement uses TRBV19 and TRBJ1-5; no clear D. The CDR3 has 12 amino acids. Germline loops: CDR1 LNHDA, CDR2 SQIVND (reference sequence). Between the trimmed V and J ends, which lost 3 bases and 6 bases, there was a span of 6 bases. CDR3 sequence: CASSISGQPQHF. Here the CDR3 DNA reads TGTGCCAGTAGTATTTCGGGTCAGCCCCAGCATTTT.

The chain carries TRBV9 and TRBJ1-1; D unclear. The germline gives CDR1 SGDLS, CDR2 YYNGEE. V lost 4 bases, J lost 0 bases, and 13 bases lay in between. The CDR3 spans 15 residues. The CDR3 spells CASSLTLGMNTEAFF. The CDR3 DNA reads TGTGCCAGCAGCTTAACTCTCGGCATGAACACTGAAGCTTTCTTT.

Here the CDR3 reads CASSWKGGAGANVLTF. DNA of the CDR3: TGTGCCAGCAGCTGGAAAGGGGGCGCAGGGGCCAACGTCCTGACTTTC. This chain links TRBV7-9 with TRBJ2-6, with 7 bases fitting TRBD1. With 4 bases clipped from V and 4 bases from J, the junction kept 7 bases outside the gene matches. The CDR3 is 16 amino acids. Germline CDR1 is SEHNR and CDR2 is FQNEAQ (reference sequence).

This sequence joins TRBV30 and TRBJ1-2; 7 bases fit TRBD1. This CDR3 spans 12 amino acids. Germline V gene sequence: CDR1 GTSNPN, CDR2 SVGIG (reference sequence). V shed 1 base, J shed 9 bases, and the junction held 5 bases outside the gene matches. The CDR3 is CAWSEGAQSYTF. The DNA for the CDR3 is TGTGCCTGGAGTGAGGGGGCGCAAAGCTACACCTTC.

The rearrangement uses TRBV14 and TRBJ2-3; D is undetermined. Germline V gives CDR1 SGHDN, CDR2 FVKESK. This CDR3 is built from 13 residues. The germline V and J ends were trimmed by 1 base and 0 bases, with 2 bases remaining between them. This CDR3 reads CASSQGSTDTQYF. The CDR3 nucleotides are TGTGCCAGCAGCCAAGGAAGCACAGATACGCAGTATTTT.

The chain has TRBV7-2 and TRBJ2-7; 10 nucleotides agree with TRBD1. The ends lost 5 bases at V and 2 bases at J; junction bases unmatched: 3. Germline CDR1 reads SGHTA; CDR2 reads FQGNSA. This CDR3 region has 14 residues. Here the CDR3 DNA reads TGTGCCAGCAGCGGCGGACAGGGGGCCTACGAGCAGTACTTC. Protein sequence: CASSGGQGAYEQYF.

The CDR3 nucleotides are TGTGCCTGGAAGAGAACCGGGGAGCTGTTTTTT. Its translation is CAWKRTGELFF. The chain carries TRBV30 and TRBJ2-2; D unresolved. Trimming removed 4 bases from V and 5 bases from J, with 5 bases in between. The germline gives CDR1 GTSNPN, CDR2 SVGIG (reference sequence). CDR3 size: 11 residues.